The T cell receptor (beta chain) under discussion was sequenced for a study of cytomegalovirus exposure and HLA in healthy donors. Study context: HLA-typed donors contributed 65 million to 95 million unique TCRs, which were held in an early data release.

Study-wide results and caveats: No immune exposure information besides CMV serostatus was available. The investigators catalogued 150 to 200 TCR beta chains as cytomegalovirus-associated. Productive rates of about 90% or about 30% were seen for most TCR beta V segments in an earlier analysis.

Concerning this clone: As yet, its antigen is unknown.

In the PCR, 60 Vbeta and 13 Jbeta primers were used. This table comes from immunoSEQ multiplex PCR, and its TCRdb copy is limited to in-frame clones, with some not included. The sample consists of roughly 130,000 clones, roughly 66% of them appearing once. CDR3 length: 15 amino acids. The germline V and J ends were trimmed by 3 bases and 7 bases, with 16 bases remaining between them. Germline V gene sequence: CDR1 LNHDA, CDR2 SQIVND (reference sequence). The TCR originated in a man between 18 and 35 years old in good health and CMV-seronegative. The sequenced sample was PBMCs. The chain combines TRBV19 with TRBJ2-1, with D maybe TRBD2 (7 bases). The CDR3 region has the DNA TGTGCCAGTAGTATCCCCCGGGGGGCGGGGAATGAGCAGTTCTTC. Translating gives CASSIPRGAGNEQFF.